This is a list of T cell receptor beta chains from one sample in a study of T-cell reconstitution after alpha-beta-depleted transplantation in children. TCRdb recomputed calls from the PCR reads with MiXCR, one row per CDR3 protein. This table has 450,000 to 700,000 distinct CDR3 sequences, around 27% appearing once. This sample comprised PBMCs, obtained before TCRalphabeta/CD19-depleted stem cell transplant. All receptors come from a boy younger than two with Wiskott-Aldrich syndrome, due to receive a stem cell transplant. Each CDR3 is given with its conserved first and last residue. A D gene is named only where the DNA matches it firmly. Clone size is given for some rows only: seen once, a few or many times, or a class if the clone is expanded.

clone_size d_call j_call v_call cdr3_nt cdr3_aa
. . TRBJ1-1 TRBV18 TGTGCCAGCTCACCCGCACAGGGTCGAAACACTGAAGCTTTCTTT CASSPAQGRNTEAFF
. . TRBJ2-3 TRBV5-1 TGCGCCAGCAGCCGGACCCTAGACACAGATACGCAGTATTTT CASSRTLDTDTQYF
. . TRBJ2-2 TRBV19 TGTGCCACCATGAGGACCGCGAACACCGGGGAGCTGTTTTTT CATMRTANTGELFF
. . TRBJ1-5 TRBV29-1 TGCAGCGTTGGGAGGGAGAATCAGCCCCAGCATTTT CSVGRENQPQHF
. . TRBJ2-2 TRBV20-1 TGCAGTGCTAGGGGGGGTAACACCGGGGAGCTGTTTTTT CSARGGNTGELFF
. . TRBJ2-1 TRBV5-1 TGCGCCAGCAGCTTGGTTTGGGGTGGCAATGAGCAGTTCTTC CASSLVWGGNEQFF
. . TRBJ2-2 TRBV27 TGTGCCAGCAGGCCCAATGTCGGGGAGCTGTTTTTT CASRPNVGELFF
. TRBD2 TRBJ2-5 TRBV9 TGTGCCAGCAGCGTAGGAATCGGACTAGCGGGAGGAGAGACCCAGTACTTC CASSVGIGLAGGETQYF
. . TRBJ2-1 TRBV25-1 TGTGCCAGCAGTCTTCATTCGGACAGATACAATGAGCAGTTCTTC CASSLHSDRYNEQFF
. . TRBJ2-2 TRBV27 TGTGCCAGCAGAAAACAGGGTACGAACACCGGGGAGCTGTTTTTT CASRKQGTNTGELFF
. TRBD2 TRBJ2-5 TRBV5-1 TGCGCCAGCAGCAGAATATGGAGCGGGAGGGCCTTTCGAGAGACCCAGTACTTC CASSRIWSGRAFRETQYF
. . TRBJ1-4 TRBV5-4 TGTGCCAGCAGCTTAAGGGGCGCTGGGGAAAAACTGTTTTTT CASSLRGAGEKLFF
. . TRBJ2-7 TRBV10-3 TGTGCCATCAGTGGACGAAGGAGCCAGGGAGGCTACGAGCAGTACTTC CAISGRRSQGGYEQYF
few . TRBJ2-1 TRBV10-2 TGCGCCAGCATGCAAGTAAATGAGCAGTTCTTC CASMQVNEQFF
. TRBD1 TRBJ1-6 TRBV27 TGTGCCAGCAGCGGACAGGGGATAAATTCACCCCTCCACTTT CASSGQGINSPLHF
once . TRBJ2-3 TRBV5-1 TGCGCCAGCCGAGTTTCGGGGGCGGATACGCAGTATTTT CASRVSGADTQYF
few . TRBJ2-1 TRBV5-1 TGCGCCAGCAGCTCACGGGACCCCGTTTCGGAGCAGTTCTTC CASSSRDPVSEQFF
. TRBD2 TRBJ2-7 TRBV7-6 TGTGCCAGCAGCTTTCCCTTAGCGGGAGGAGGCTACGAGCAGTACTTC CASSFPLAGGGYEQYF
. TRBD1 TRBJ2-1 TRBV11-1 TGTGCCACCGCGACAGGGGTCGAGGGATACAATGAGCAGTTCTTC CATATGVEGYNEQFF
. . TRBJ2-1 TRBV11-2 TGTGCCAGCAGCCCTTTCCCCAATGAGCACTTCTTC CASSPFPNEHFF
. . TRBJ1-6 TRBV6-1 TGTGCCAGCAGGGTTTCAGGGAATAATTCACCCCTCCACTTT CASRVSGNNSPLHF
. . TRBJ2-5 TRBV5-1 TGCGCCAGCAGACAACTAGCCGACGAATCAGAGACCCAGTACTTC CASRQLADESETQYF
. . TRBJ2-1 TRBV10-3 TGTGCCATCGCCCGCGGCAGTTCCTACAATGAGCAGTTCTTC CAIARGSSYNEQFF
. . TRBJ2-7 TRBV7-8 TGTGCCAGCAGCTTAGCGCTTCGGCAGGACGAGCAGTACTTC CASSLALRQDEQYF
. . TRBJ2-7 TRBV20-1 TGCAGTGCTAGGGGCGGAGGGCCGGTGGGAGAGCAGTACTTC CSARGGGPVGEQYF
. . TRBJ2-5 TRBV27 TGTGCCAGCAGTACCCTTCGGGGGAGTCAAGAGACCCAGTACTTC CASSTLRGSQETQYF
many TRBD1 TRBJ2-1 TRBV27 TGTGCCAGCAGTTTACAACAGGGGGCGATTGAGCAGTTCTTC CASSLQQGAIEQFF
few TRBD2 TRBJ2-7 TRBV20-1 TGCAGTGCTCCGAACAAACTTAGCGGGACCTACGAGCAGTACTTC CSAPNKLSGTYEQYF
. . TRBJ2-7 TRBV28 TGTGCCAGCAGTAACCAGGGAATCTCCTACGAGCAGTACTTC CASSNQGISYEQYF